The 26 T cell receptor beta chains below all came from one sample that was sequenced in a study of T cell repertoires in cytomegalovirus infection. TCRdb recomputed calls from the reads with MiXCR, one row per CDR3 protein. The sample lists under 200,000 distinct CDR3 sequences, 7.5% to 10% occurring once. The sample consisted of PBMCs. The receptors stem from a human donor in good health (CMV status not recorded). Some clones in this sample may be carry-over from other donors' samples.

This clonotype appeared a few times. The V call is TRBV12-3 or TRBV12-4, the J call TRBJ1-4; the match to TRBD1 covers 11 bases. V was pared by 5 bases and J by 2 bases, with 4 bases of the junction left unmatched. The CDR3 is made up of 16 amino acids. The DNA of the CDR3 is TGTGCCAGCAGTAGGACAGGGGGCTTGACTAATGAAAAACTGTTTTTT. This sequence encodes CASSRTGGLTNEKLFF.

The chain is built from TRBV28 and TRBJ1-2, with D possibly matching TRBD1 (6 bases). Looked up from germline, CDR1 is MDHEN and CDR2 is SYDVKM. There are 13 residues in the CDR3. V was pared by 6 bases and J by 3 bases, with 11 bases between. The CDR3: CASRVGQHYGYTF. CDR3 DNA: TGTGCCAGCAGGGTCGGACAGCACTATGGCTACACCTTC.

The sample holds many counts of this clonotype. The J gene is TRBJ2-1, the V gene TRBV7-6; tentative D call: TRBD2 (6 bases). Germline V lookup: CDR1 SGHVS, CDR2 FNYEAQ. Between the trimmed V and J ends, which lost 2 bases and 0 bases, there was a span of 20 bases. CDR3 size: 19 residues. The CDR3 DNA reads as TGTGCCAGCAGCTTACGGGAACTGGCGGGGTCGAGCTCCTACAATGAGCAGTTCTTC. Amino acid sequence: CASSLRELAGSSSYNEQFF.

The chain employs TRBV30 and TRBJ1-2; D possibly corresponds to TRBD1 (5 bases). The CDR3 contains 15 residues. Germline V lookup: CDR1 GTSNPN, CDR2 SVGIG (reference sequence). The V gene lost 0 bases and the J gene lost 0 bases, with 11 bases spanning the gap. The CDR3, as DNA: TGTGCCTGGAGTGTAGGTCAGGGCGCTAACTATGGCTACACCTTC. This codes for CAWSVGQGANYGYTF.

The V and J genes are TRBV4-3 and TRBJ2-7; 7 positions agree with TRBD1. V lost 0 bases to trimming and J lost 0 bases; unmatched junction nucleotides: 5. Germline CDR1 is LGHNA and CDR2 is YSLEER. CDR3 length: 16 residues. This chain's CDR3 is CASSQDITGDSYEQYF. The CDR3 DNA reads as TGCGCCAGCAGCCAAGATATCACAGGGGACTCCTACGAGCAGTACTTC.

The genes are TRBV20-1 and TRBJ2-2; D might be TRBD1 (5 bases). CDR3 size: 15 residues. Germline V gene sequence: CDR1 DFQATT, CDR2 SNEGSKA (reference sequence). The V gene lost 0 bases and the J gene lost 5 bases, with 13 bases spanning the gap. CDR3 region: CSARDTGHITGELFF. CDR3 DNA sequence: TGCAGTGCTAGAGATACAGGACATATAACCGGGGAGCTGTTTTTT.

This clonotype was recorded at least ten times. The chain combines TRBV28 with TRBJ2-7; D unclear. The V gene's germline CDR1 is MDHEN and CDR2 SYDVKM. With 2 bases removed from V and 5 bases from J, the gap between germline ends came to 13 bases. The CDR3 covers 14 residues. CDR3 residues: CASSLTAGEHEQYF. For the CDR3, the DNA is TGTGCCAGCAGTTTAACGGCCGGAGAGCACGAGCAGTACTTC.

At least ten counts were recorded for this clonotype. This chain connects TRBV7-2 to TRBJ2-1, with 11 positions matching TRBD2. CDR3 size: 16 residues. The germline V gene encodes CDR1 SGHTA and CDR2 FQGNSA. The ends lost 3 bases at V and 8 bases at J; junction bases unmatched: 9. The DNA of the CDR3 is TGTGCCAGCAGCTTTATAGCGGGGGGGACGGGGTATGAGCAGTTCTTC. Translation: CASSFIAGGTGYEQFF.

J is TRBJ2-1 and V is TRBV20-1; a possible D gene is TRBD2 (5 bases). The germline gives CDR1 DFQATT, CDR2 SNEGSKA (reference sequence). This CDR3 comprises 14 residues. Trimming shortened V by 0 bases and J by 6 bases, and 12 bases separated the two germline ends. CDR3: CSARDYSAGNEQFF. The CDR3 coding sequence is TGCAGTGCTAGAGATTATTCGGCGGGCAATGAGCAGTTCTTC.

This clonotype was counted at least ten times. An end of the junction does not agree with germline; a read error may underlie this. The rearrangement joins TRBV7-7 to TRBJ2-3, with D uncertain. The CDR3 contains 14 residues. Per germline, CDR1 SSHAT and CDR2 FNYEAQ (reference sequence). The CDR3 spells CASSPDQHTDTQYF. Here the CDR3 DNA reads TGTGCTAGCAGCCCCGATCAGCACACAGATACGCAGTATTTT.

In this sample, this clonotype turned up a few times. The chain combines TRBV11-2 with TRBJ2-4; D unclear. The CDR3 extends over 15 amino acids. Germline CDR1 and CDR2: SGHAT and FQNNGV. V was pared by 0 bases and J by 0 bases, with 6 bases between. The CDR3 loop reads CASSLERKAKNIQYF. CDR3 nucleotides: TGTGCCAGCAGCTTAGAGCGGAAAGCCAAAAACATTCAGTACTTC.

This clonotype appeared many times. The V call is TRBV20-1, the J call TRBJ2-5; unclear D gene. The CDR3 is made up of 13 amino acids. Trimming took 6 bases from V and 1 from J, leaving 12 bases between them. Germline V CDR1 and CDR2: DFQATT, SNEGSKA (reference sequence). The CDR3 here is CSAKNGVQETQYF. CDR3 in DNA: TGCAGTGCGAAGAATGGAGTCCAAGAGACCCAGTACTTC.

This clonotype has a handful of counts. The chain recombines TRBV30 with TRBJ1-1; D not certain. V lost 1 base and J lost 1, with 10 bases in between. This CDR3 is 14 amino acids long. The germline CDR1 and CDR2 sequences are GTSNPN and SVGIG (reference sequence). DNA for the CDR3: TGTGCCTGGAGTGCGGACCGAAGGAACACTGAAGCTTTCTTT. Translated: CAWSADRRNTEAFF.

This clonotype appeared many times. The chain joins TRBV7-8 to TRBJ2-5; D is unresolved. This CDR3 is 16 amino acids long. Per germline, CDR1 SGHVS and CDR2 FQNEAQ. V lost 0 bases to trimming and J lost 5 bases, with 16 bases between them. The CDR3 here is CASSLASLVPWETQYF. Here the CDR3 DNA reads TGTGCCAGCAGCTTAGCATCCCTAGTCCCTTGGGAGACCCAGTACTTC.

The table lists this clonotype with a few counts. The chain has TRBV5-6 and TRBJ2-5; TRBD1 might be the D (6 bases). From germline, CDR1 is SGHDT and CDR2 YYEEEE. This CDR3 has 15 amino acids. V was pared by 0 bases and J by 5 bases, with 14 bases between. The chain's CDR3 is CASSLVQGLWETQYF. CDR3 in DNA: TGTGCCAGCAGCTTGGTGCAGGGGCTGTGGGAGACCCAGTACTTC. Complete variable domain (other parts from reference TRBV5-6 and TRBJ2-5): DAGVTQSPTHLIKTRGQQVTLRCSPKSGHDTVSWYQQALGQGPQFIFQYYEEEERQRGNFPDRFSGHQFPNYSSELNVNALLLGDSALYLCASSLVQGLWETQYFGPGTRLLVL.

In this sample, this clonotype turned up many times. The rearrangement uses TRBV7-2 and TRBJ2-3; maybe TRBD1 (5 bases). Germline V gene sequence: CDR1 SGHTA, CDR2 FQGNSA. The ends were cut back, 5 bases at V and 5 bases at J, with 11 bases in the middle. This CDR3 has 13 amino acids. The DNA of the CDR3 is TGTGCCAGCAGCCGTGGTCAGGGAGATACGCAGTATTTT. Translated, it gives CASSRGQGDTQYF.

This clonotype has at least ten counts. This chain joins TRBV10-3 and TRBJ1-5; D is possibly TRBD1 (5 bases). The germline gives CDR1 ENHRY, CDR2 SYGVKD. Trimming removed 3 bases from V and 5 bases from J, with 11 bases in between. The CDR3 is 14 amino acids. The CDR3 spells CAISEGTGDQPQHF. In nucleotides, the CDR3 is TGTGCCATCAGTGAAGGGACGGGGGATCAGCCCCAGCATTTT.

CDR3 in DNA: TGCAGTGCTAGCGACCCCGGGACAACCTACGAGCAGTACTTC. Its protein product is CSASDPGTTYEQYF. V is TRBV20-1 and J is TRBJ2-7; a weak D match, TRBD1 (6 bases). The CDR3 is 14 amino acids. Germline CDR1 reads DFQATT; CDR2 reads SNEGSKA (reference sequence). V lost 3 bases and J lost 2, with 14 bases in between.

This clonotype was detected many times. The chain employs TRBV12-3 or TRBV12-4 and TRBJ1-2; D remains ambiguous. V gave up 4 bases and J gave up 8 bases, with 14 bases separating them. The CDR3 has 13 residues. Written as DNA, the CDR3 is TGTGCCAGCAGTTCTGGCCAACCTAGGGGCTACACCTTC. It yields the protein CASSSGQPRGYTF.

This clonotype came up a few times. The rearrangement joins TRBV12-3 or TRBV12-4 to TRBJ1-3; D is undetermined. V was trimmed by 6 bases and J by 2 bases, leaving 5 bases between them. The CDR3 is 12 amino acids. The CDR3 here is CASRPPGNTIYF. DNA of the CDR3: TGTGCCAGCAGGCCGCCTGGAAACACCATATATTTT.

The sample holds a few counts of this clonotype. The rearrangement uses TRBV9 and TRBJ1-2, with 7 nucleotides matching TRBD1. Germline assignment: CDR1 SGDLS and CDR2 YYNGEE. Trimming at V came to 1 base and at J to 8 bases, leaving 8 bases not matched to a gene. The CDR3 length is 14 residues. This chain's CDR3 is CASSVHHRGDGYTF. The CDR3 nucleotides read TGTGCCAGCAGCGTACACCACAGGGGAGACGGCTACACCTTC.

Ten or more counts support this clonotype. This sequence joins TRBV4-1 and TRBJ2-3; TRBD2 matches at 8 bases. The germline gives CDR1 MGHRA, CDR2 YSYEKL. The length of the CDR3 is 16 residues. The V segment lost 1 base and the J segment 1 base; nucleotides outside the gene matches: 4. The CDR3 region is CASSQVLAARTDTQYF. Here the CDR3 DNA reads TGCGCCAGCAGCCAAGTACTAGCGGCCCGCACAGATACGCAGTATTTT.

This clonotype showed up many times. A read error may account for a junction end that differs from germline. The CDR3 region has the DNA TGTGCCAGCAGTTTAGACGTTTGGACAACTAACTATGGCTACACCTTC. This codes for CASSLDVWTTNYGYTF. V gene TRBV7-2 combines with J gene TRBJ1-2; D is perhaps TRBD1 (5 bases). This CDR3 is built from 16 residues. CDR1 and CDR2 from the germline V gene are SGHTA and FQGNSA.

At least ten counts were recorded for this clonotype. The genes are TRBV30 and TRBJ2-7; either TRBD1 or TRBD2 may supply D (5 bases each). The CDR3 is made up of 14 amino acids. Germline V gene data show CDR1 as GTSNPN and CDR2 as SVGIG (reference sequence). V lost 4 bases to trimming and J lost 3 bases, with 16 bases between them. CDR3: CAWKGWGNRYEQYF. DNA for the CDR3: TGTGCCTGGAAAGGGTGGGGGAACCGCTACGAGCAGTACTTC.

The J gene is TRBJ2-7, the V gene TRBV28; possible D gene TRBD2, 7 bases. Germline CDR1 reads MDHEN; CDR2 reads SYDVKM. Trimming shortened V by 4 bases and J by 6 bases, and 16 bases separated the two germline ends. The CDR3 loop spans 14 amino acids. CDR3 in amino acids: CASSSPGGPLEQYF. CDR3 DNA sequence: TGTGCCAGCAGTTCCCCCGGGGGGCCGCTCGAGCAGTACTTC.

This clonotype showed up many times. The chain carries TRBV7-2 and TRBJ2-3; TRBD2 aligns across 10 bases. Germline V gene sequence: CDR1 SGHTA, CDR2 FQGNSA. Trimming cost V 2 bases and J 1 base; bases outside gene matches: 3. This CDR3 comprises 16 residues. This CDR3 reads CASSLQLAGGTDTQYF. Here the CDR3 DNA reads TGTGCCAGCAGCTTACAGCTAGCGGGGGGCACAGATACGCAGTATTTT.